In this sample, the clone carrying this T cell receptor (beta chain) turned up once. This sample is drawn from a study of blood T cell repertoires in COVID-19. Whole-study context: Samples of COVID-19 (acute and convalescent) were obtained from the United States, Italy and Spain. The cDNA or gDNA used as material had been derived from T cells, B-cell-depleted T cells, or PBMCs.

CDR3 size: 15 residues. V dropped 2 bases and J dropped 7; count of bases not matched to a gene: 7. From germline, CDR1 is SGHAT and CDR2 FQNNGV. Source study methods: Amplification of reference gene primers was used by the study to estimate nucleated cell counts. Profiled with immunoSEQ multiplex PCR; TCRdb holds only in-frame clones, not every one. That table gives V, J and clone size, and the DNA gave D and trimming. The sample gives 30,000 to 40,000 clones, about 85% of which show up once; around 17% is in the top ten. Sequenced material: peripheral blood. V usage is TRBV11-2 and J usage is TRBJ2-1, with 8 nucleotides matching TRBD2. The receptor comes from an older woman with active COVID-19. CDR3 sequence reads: CASSLTVAGTNEQFF. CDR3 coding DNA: TGTGCCAGCAGCTTAACGGTAGCGGGGACGAATGAGCAGTTCTTC.